Following are 15 T cell receptor beta chains from one sample sequenced in a study of T cells after yellow fever vaccination. TCRdb processed the 5' RACE reads anew with MiXCR; each CDR3 protein has one entry. The sample lists roughly 310,000 distinct CDR3 sequences, more than 3% occurring once. Sequenced material: PBMCs, taken on the day of the yellow fever booster vaccination. These receptors were obtained from a man aged 18 to 35 who received the YFV17D yellow fever vaccine.

This clonotype showed up just a few times. CDR3 DNA sequence: TGTGCCATCAGTGAGCCGGACGATCCTAGCGGGGGTAGCACAGATACGCAGTATTTT. Translating it yields CAISEPDDPSGGSTDTQYF. The chain links TRBV10-3 to TRBJ2-3; 10 bases are shared with TRBD2. The CDR3 is made up of 19 amino acids. With 2 bases clipped from V and 0 bases from J, the junction kept 11 bases outside the gene matches. Germline CDR1 ENHRY, CDR2 SYGVKD.

This rearrangement joins TRBV9 to TRBJ2-3; no clear D gene. Germline lookup yields CDR1 SGDLS and CDR2 YYNGEE. The CDR3 covers 13 residues. Trimming cost V 0 bases and J 4 bases, with 6 bases left between them. CDR3 sequence reads: CASSVAAPDTQYF. The CDR3 DNA sequence: TGTGCCAGCAGCGTAGCGGCCCCAGATACGCAGTATTTT.

In its sample, this clonotype was seen a few times. V usage is TRBV4-2 and J usage is TRBJ2-1, with D perhaps TRBD1 or TRBD2 (5 bases each). CDR1 is LGHNA and CDR2 is YNFKEQ in the germline V gene. The CDR3 runs to 17 residues. Trimming removed 0 bases at V and 2 bases at J, with 14 bases between. The CDR3 protein is CASSQDGTRGAYNEQFF. CDR3 sequence (DNA): TGTGCCAGCAGCCAAGATGGGACCAGAGGGGCCTACAATGAGCAGTTCTTC.

The genes are TRBV3-1 and TRBJ1-6, with D possibly being TRBD1 (5 bases). Germline assignment: CDR1 LGHDT and CDR2 YNNKEL (reference sequence). The ends were cut back, 0 bases at V and 7 bases at J, with 10 bases in the middle. This CDR3 is 15 amino acids long. CDR3 loop: CASSQEGVVNSPLHF. The CDR3 DNA reads as TGTGCCAGCAGCCAAGAAGGGGTCGTCAATTCACCCCTCCACTTT.

This clonotype was observed many times. The gene calls are TRBV5-1 and TRBJ2-2; a possible D gene is TRBD1 (6 bases). Trimming stripped 4 bases from V and 6 bases from J, with 13 bases between. This CDR3 comprises 14 residues. Germline CDR1 SGHRS, CDR2 YFSETQ. The CDR3 is CASSATGYPGELFF. The CDR3 coding sequence is TGCGCCAGCAGCGCAACAGGGTATCCCGGGGAGCTGTTTTTT. The complete variable domain, with remaining parts taken from reference TRBV5-1 and TRBJ2-2, reads KAGVTQTPRYLIKTRGQQVTLSCSPISGHRSVSWYQQTPGQGLQFLFEYFSETQRNKGNFPGRFSGRQFSNSRSEMNVSTLELGDSALYLCASSATGYPGELFFGEGSRLTVL.

This clonotype was counted between two and nine times. Compared with germline, one end of the junction differs, possibly owing to a read error. The gene calls are TRBV7-7 and TRBJ2-5; D is possibly TRBD2 (6 bases). CDR1 and CDR2 (germline): SSHAT, FNYEAQ (reference sequence). The length of the CDR3 is 15 residues. The CDR3 bases are TGTGCTAGCAGCCCCTTCCCACGGGGGAAAGAGACCCAGTACTTC. As protein: CASSPFPRGKETQYF.

This clonotype was counted many times. The chain has TRBV10-3 and TRBJ2-3, with a weak D call TRBD1 (6 bases). Trimming stripped 5 bases from V and 5 bases from J, with 20 bases between. Germline V gives CDR1 ENHRY, CDR2 SYGVKD. The CDR3 is made up of 16 amino acids. DNA of the CDR3: TGTGCCATCAGTCCTCACGAAGGGGACAAGCGAGATACGCAGTATTTT. Translation: CAISPHEGDKRDTQYF.

This clonotype has a handful of counts. The V gene is TRBV5-1, the J gene TRBJ1-2; 8 nucleotides agree with TRBD1. Unmatched junction bases numbered 10, after V lost 4 bases and J lost 2 bases. The CDR3 sequence is 16 residues long. Germline V lookup: CDR1 SGHRS, CDR2 YFSETQ. Here the CDR3 DNA reads TGCGCCAGCAGCCGAAAGGACCCAGGGGGCAACTATGGCTACACCTTC. Protein sequence: CASSRKDPGGNYGYTF.

In its sample, this clonotype was seen a few times. The V call is TRBV7-9, the J call TRBJ2-1; 7 nucleotides align to TRBD2. Germline CDR1 reads SEHNR; CDR2 reads FQNEAQ (reference sequence). V was clipped by 4 bases and J by 5 bases; unmatched bases: 14. The CDR3 runs to 17 residues. For the CDR3, the DNA is TGTGCCAGCAGCTCCAATTTCGGGCTAGCGGATAACAATGAGCAGTTCTTC. Protein: CASSSNFGLADNNEQFF.

The table lists this clonotype with many counts. The chain couples TRBV5-1 to TRBJ2-5; D remains ambiguous. This CDR3 spans 13 amino acids. V lost 2 bases and J lost 5, with 10 bases in between. CDR1 and CDR2 (germline): SGHRS, YFSETQ. The CDR3 coding sequence is TGCGCCAGCAGCTTAGGACCGACGGAGACCCAGTACTTC. Its translation: CASSLGPTETQYF. The full variable domain, its missing parts supplied by reference TRBV5-1 and TRBJ2-5, is KAGVTQTPRYLIKTRGQQVTLSCSPISGHRSVSWYQQTPGQGLQFLFEYFSETQRNKGNFPGRFSGRQFSNSRSEMNVSTLELGDSALYLCASSLGPTETQYFGPGTRLLVL.

This clonotype appeared many times. The rearrangement joins TRBV7-8 to TRBJ2-7, with D perhaps TRBD1 (6 bases). Germline CDR1 and CDR2: SGHVS and FQNEAQ. The CDR3 runs to 13 residues. V was clipped by 5 bases and J by 6 bases, with 14 bases between them. The CDR3 spells CASSQDTGSEQYV. The CDR3 DNA sequence: TGTGCCAGCAGCCAGGACACAGGGAGCGAGCAGTACGTC.

The rearrangement joins TRBV2 to TRBJ1-2; D is ambiguous. Trimming removed 5 bases at V and 0 bases at J, with 19 bases between. This CDR3 region has 17 residues. The germline CDR1 and CDR2 sequences are SNHLY and FYNNEI. The chain's CDR3 is CASSSPAWPFSNYGYTF. DNA of the CDR3: TGTGCCAGCAGTTCTCCCGCGTGGCCGTTTTCTAACTATGGCTACACCTTC.

In its sample, this clonotype was seen a few times. V and J are TRBV7-3 and TRBJ2-3; D is possibly TRBD2 (5 bases). The germline V and J ends were trimmed by 3 bases and 5 bases, with 9 bases remaining between them. Germline V gives CDR1 SGHTA, CDR2 FQGTGA. CDR3 length: 13 amino acids. CDR3 DNA sequence: TGTGCCAGCAGCTTTGGTAGCGTAGATACGCAGTATTTT. Residues: CASSFGSVDTQYF.

This clonotype was seen repeatedly, ten times or more. The J gene is TRBJ1-1, the V gene TRBV4-1; no clear D gene. The CDR3 has 13 amino acids. Trimming left V 1 base short and J 6 bases short, with 9 bases between. CDR1 and CDR2 (germline): MGHRA, YSYEKL. The CDR3 is CASSQGAPPEAFF. CDR3 nucleotides: TGCGCCAGCAGCCAAGGTGCCCCTCCTGAAGCTTTCTTT.

This clonotype has at least ten counts. CDR3 sequence: CRHRVAGVQPQHF. Written as DNA, the CDR3 is TGCCGTCATCGCGTGGCAGGTGTCCAGCCCCAGCATTTT. This chain connects TRBV20-1 to TRBJ1-5, with D uncertain. The CDR3 is 13 residues long. CDR1 is DFQATT, CDR2 SNEGSKA, per germline (reference sequence).